This TCR beta chain stems from a study of blood T cells in healthy people across ages. General study points: Age advanced and TCR beta diversity per million T cells fell, roughly linearly. TCR beta diversity was tightly associated with the proportion of naive T cells.

Primers used in a second PCR of about 7 to 11 cycles were a sample-barcoded 5' primer and a J-beta primer mix. Through a template-switch adaptor with 12 random nucleotides, each cDNA molecule received a tag. TCRdb processed the 5' RACE reads anew with MiXCR; each CDR3 protein has one entry. Of 1.4 million or so distinct CDR3 sequences listed, 35% to 45% were seen once; the top ten hold approximately 4.1%. Looked up from germline, CDR1 is MNHEY and CDR2 is SMNVEV (reference sequence). The CDR3 is 13 amino acids. V was shortened by 7 bases and J by 3 bases, with 12 bases between the two germline ends. About this clonotype itself: Its cognate antigen is unknown.

Total RNA was extracted at no less than 6 micrograms per sample. The rearrangement uses TRBV27 and TRBJ1-2, with D possibly being TRBD1 (6 bases). The receptor was isolated from a woman aged 18 to 35 in good health. Sequences were obtained from blood. The CDR3 nucleotides read TGTGCCAGCATGTCTCAGGGGTACTATGGCTACACCTTC. This encodes CASMSQGYYGYTF.